Listed here are 29 T cell receptor beta chains from one sample, sequenced in a study of blood T cell repertoires in COVID-19. Assay used: immunoSEQ multiplex PCR; TCRdb lists only in-frame clones, some missing. The sample lists over 300,000 clones, roughly 88% occurring once. Material: PBMCs or T cells enriched from blood (not recorded which). The receptors here all came from a woman between 25 and 40 years old with acute COVID-19.

The chain links TRBV19 to TRBJ2-7; 8 nucleotides agree with TRBD1. This CDR3 spans 14 amino acids. With 6 bases clipped from V and 3 bases from J, the junction kept 7 bases outside the gene matches. The germline CDR1 and CDR2 sequences are LNHDA and SQIVND (reference sequence). CDR3 in DNA: TGTGCCAGTAGCCAACAGGGGGGCCGCTACGAGCAGTACTTC. Amino acid sequence: CASSQQGGRYEQYF.

Comment on this clone: Other DNA sequences from this sample encode an identical CDR3 as well. V and J are TRBV7-2 and TRBJ1-1; the D gene is possibly TRBD1 (6 bases). CDR1 and CDR2 from the germline V gene are SGHTA and FQGNSA. Trimming shortened V by 2 bases and J by 7 bases, and 8 bases separated the two germline ends. The CDR3 has 12 amino acids. The CDR3 region is CASSLRGGEAFF. Here the CDR3 DNA reads TGTGCCAGCAGCTTAAGGGGGGGTGAAGCTTTCTTT.

This chain links TRBV20-1 with TRBJ1-2; the D is unclear. This CDR3 contains 11 residues. Trimming cost V 0 bases and J 5 bases, with 4 bases left between them. Germline-derived CDR1 and CDR2 are DFQATT and SNEGSKA (reference sequence). The CDR3 is CSARDEYGYTF. In DNA form, the CDR3 reads TGCAGTGCTAGAGACGAGTATGGCTACACCTTC.

The CDR3 DNA reads TGCGCCAGCAGCTTCGGACAGGGGAAGTCCTACGAGCAGTACTTC. This translates into CASSFGQGKSYEQYF. The chain employs TRBV5-1 and TRBJ2-7, with 9 positions matching TRBD1. Germline CDR1 is SGHRS and CDR2 is YFSETQ. Trimming removed 2 bases from V and 1 base from J; junction bases left unmatched: 4. The CDR3 extends over 15 amino acids.

The rearrangement joins TRBV19 to TRBJ1-4; 9 nucleotides line up with TRBD1. The trim removed 4 bases at V and 3 bases at J, leaving 6 bases unmatched. The CDR3 length is 16 residues. Per germline, CDR1 LNHDA and CDR2 SQIVND (reference sequence). DNA for the CDR3: TGTGCCAGTAGTAGAACCGGGACAGGGTCTAATGAAAAACTGTTTTTT. This translates into CASSRTGTGSNEKLFF.

About this clone: Other DNA sequences in this specimen translate into the identical CDR3. The rearrangement links TRBV12-3 or TRBV12-4 to TRBJ1-2; D is unresolved. This CDR3 has 13 residues. The ends were cut back, 3 bases at V and 4 bases at J, with 9 bases in the middle. Here the CDR3 reads CASSLRGGYGYTF. The CDR3 bases are TGTGCCAGCAGTTTGCGGGGTGGCTATGGCTACACCTTC.

This clone was observed a few times. This sequence joins TRBV5-1 and TRBJ1-1; D ambiguous. V was pared by 0 bases and J by 1 base, with 4 bases between. The CDR3 is made up of 13 amino acids. Germline CDR1 is SGHRS and CDR2 is YFSETQ. The CDR3 DNA reads as TGCGCCAGCAGCTTGGGGGCGAACACTGAAGCTTTCTTT. It encodes CASSLGANTEAFF.

The genes are TRBV5-4 and TRBJ2-1, with 15 nucleotides matching TRBD2. Germline values: CDR1 SGHNT, CDR2 YYREEE (reference sequence). This CDR3 has 13 residues. After removal of 4 bases from V and 14 bases from J, the junction contained 4 bases not matched to a gene. CDR3 bases: TGTGCCAGCAGCGCCGGACTAGCGGGGGGGAAGTTCTTC. Amino acid sequence: CASSAGLAGGKFF. Full variable domain (outside the CDR3, taken from reference TRBV5-4 and TRBJ2-1): ETGVTQSPTHLIKTRGQQVTLRCSSQSGHNTVSWYQQALGQGPQFIFQYYREEENGRGNFPPRFSGLQFPNYSSELNVNALELDDSALYLCASSAGLAGGKFFGPGTRLTVL.

The table lists this clone with a few counts. The gene calls are TRBV7-9 and TRBJ1-2; a possible D gene is TRBD1 (6 bases). The CDR3 is made up of 16 amino acids. Germline V gene data show CDR1 as SEHNR and CDR2 as FQNEAQ (reference sequence). V was trimmed by 5 bases and J by 8 bases, leaving 24 bases between them. The CDR3: CASSNHPEDSLRGYTF. The CDR3 bases are TGTGCCAGCAGCAACCACCCCGAGGACAGCTTGAGGGGCTACACCTTC.

The chain couples TRBV9 to TRBJ2-2; TRBD1 matches at 9 bases. Germline V gene lookup returns CDR1 SGDLS and CDR2 YYNGEE. The CDR3 contains 17 residues. Trimming cost V 2 bases and J 3 bases; bases outside gene matches: 8. The CDR3 sequence: CASSVPTDRGDTGELFF. DNA for the CDR3: TGTGCCAGCAGCGTGCCGACGGACAGGGGCGACACCGGGGAGCTGTTTTTT.

The rearrangement links TRBV18 to TRBJ2-5; TRBD1 aligns across 8 bases. This CDR3 spans 17 amino acids. V gave up 0 bases and J gave up 3 bases; unmatched junction bases: 9. CDR1 and CDR2 (germline): KGHSH, LQKENI. In DNA, the CDR3 is TGTGCCAGCTCACCACCGACAGGGGCCGGTTTGGAAGAGACCCAGTACTTC. Its translation: CASSPPTGAGLEETQYF.

There are many counts of this clone. The V and J genes are TRBV30 and TRBJ1-6, with TRBD1 as a possible D gene (6 bases). V lost 3 bases, J lost 8 bases, and 8 bases lay in between. CDR1 is GTSNPN and CDR2 is SVGIG in the germline V gene (reference sequence). This CDR3 has 12 amino acids. CDR3 amino acids: CAWRAGDSPLHF. The DNA for the CDR3 is TGTGCCTGGAGGGCAGGGGATTCACCCCTCCACTTT. The whole variable domain, filled in from reference TRBV30 and TRBJ1-6, reads SQTIHQWPATLVQPVGSPLSLECTVEGTSNPNLYWYRQAAGRGLQLLFYSVGIGQISSEVPQNLSASRPQDRQFILSSKKLLLSDSGFYLCAWRAGDSPLHFGNGTRLTVT.

This clone was counted once. This chain connects TRBV5-1 to TRBJ2-7; possibly TRBD2 for D (5 bases). The CDR3 has 16 amino acids. CDR1 and CDR2 from the germline V gene are SGHRS and YFSETQ. The V end lost 0 bases, the J end lost 0 bases, and 13 bases lay between the germline ends. The CDR3 sequence: CASSLGGQPSSYEQYF. The CDR3 bases are TGCGCCAGCAGCTTGGGAGGGCAGCCAAGCTCCTACGAGCAGTACTTC.

In DNA, the CDR3 is TGTGCCACCAGTGAGGGGGACAGAAACTACGAGCAGTACTTC. It codes for CATSEGDRNYEQYF. V and J are TRBV24-1 and TRBJ2-7, with TRBD1 identical over 7 bases. Germline CDR1 reads KGHDR; CDR2 reads SFDVKD. J lost 3 bases, V lost 4 bases, and 5 bases had no gene match. This CDR3 is built from 14 residues.

This clone was seen just once. The chain links TRBV4-1 to TRBJ2-7, with 8 bases aligning to TRBD2. Germline loops: CDR1 MGHRA, CDR2 YSYEKL. J lost 2 bases, V lost 2 bases, and 8 bases had no gene match. There are 16 residues in the CDR3. CDR3 DNA sequence: TGCGCCAGCAGCCAACCTTTAGCGGGGCCGCCCTACGAGCAGTACTTC. This translates into CASSQPLAGPPYEQYF.

The gene calls are TRBV7-3 and TRBJ1-2, with 8 bases lining up with TRBD1. Germline V CDR1 and CDR2: SGHTA, FQGTGA. This CDR3 has 15 residues. The V and J ends lost 0 bases and 4 bases, in that order; junction bases with no gene match: 4. The CDR3 DNA is TGTGCCAGCAGCTTAACCGGACAGGGAATCTATGGCTACACCTTC. It specifies CASSLTGQGIYGYTF.

The chain recombines TRBV7-2 with TRBJ1-1; D unclear. This CDR3 has 13 amino acids. Trimming took off 4 bases at V and 1 base at J, with 7 bases between the two ends. Germline CDR1 reads SGHTA; CDR2 reads FQGNSA. The CDR3 DNA sequence: TGTGCCAGCAGCTCGACAAAGAACACTGAAGCTTTCTTT. It codes for CASSSTKNTEAFF.

Here the CDR3 DNA reads TGTGCCAGCAGCCAGACAGGGGATCAGCCCCAGCATTTT. Its translation is CASSQTGDQPQHF. The rearrangement links TRBV5-5 to TRBJ1-5; TRBD1 matches 8 bases. CDR1 and CDR2 from the germline V gene are SGHKS and YYEKEE (reference sequence). This CDR3 has 13 amino acids. J was trimmed by 5 bases and V by 4 bases; bases with no gene match: 2.

The chain has TRBV9 and TRBJ2-3; 7 nucleotides line up with TRBD1. With V trimmed by 2 bases and J by 5 bases, 5 bases remained unmatched. Germline V gene data show CDR1 as SGDLS and CDR2 as YYNGEE. The length of the CDR3 is 14 residues. Written as DNA, the CDR3 is TGTGCCAGCAGCGTTAGGGGGCTGGAAGATACGCAGTATTTT. Amino acids: CASSVRGLEDTQYF.

This chain joins TRBV12-3 or TRBV12-4 and TRBJ2-1, with a weak D call TRBD1 (5 bases). V gave up 2 bases and J gave up 7 bases, with 9 bases separating them. This CDR3 is 13 amino acids long. CDR3 DNA sequence: TGTGCCAGCAGTTTAAGACAGACTAATGAGCAGTTCTTC. Translated, it gives CASSLRQTNEQFF.

Concerning this clone itself: The junction departs from the called germline gene at one end, perhaps through a read error. The chain couples TRBV28 to TRBJ1-1; 12 bases align to TRBD1. The CDR3 loop spans 12 amino acids. Looked up from germline, CDR1 is MDHEN and CDR2 is SYDVKM. The CDR3 nucleotides are TGTGCCAGCAGTTTGGGGACAGGGGGCGCGTGGTTT. Protein sequence: CASSLGTGGAWF.

The CDR3 sequence: CASSALAYTGELFF. CDR3 DNA sequence: TGTGCCAGCAGTGCCCTAGCGTACACCGGGGAGCTGTTTTTT. The V gene is TRBV2, the J gene TRBJ2-2; D is perhaps TRBD2 (6 bases). The CDR3 consists of 14 residues. V was shortened by 4 bases and J by 3 bases, with 9 bases between the two germline ends. The germline gives CDR1 SNHLY, CDR2 FYNNEI.

V and J are TRBV4-3 and TRBJ1-3; no reliable D call. The V end lost 0 bases, the J end lost 1 base, and 10 bases lay between the germline ends. The CDR3 covers 16 residues. The germline gives CDR1 LGHNA, CDR2 YSLEER. The CDR3: CASSQEQAVSGNTIYF. CDR3 nucleotides: TGCGCCAGCAGCCAAGAGCAGGCAGTATCTGGAAACACCATATATTTT.

Only one count was recorded for this clone. The rearrangement joins TRBV2 to TRBJ2-7; tentatively, D is TRBD1 (5 bases). With 6 bases removed from V and 7 bases from J, the gap between germline ends came to 10 bases. The germline gives CDR1 SNHLY, CDR2 FYNNEI. CDR3 length: 11 amino acids. This CDR3 reads CASSLKGEQYF. The CDR3 DNA is TGTGCCAGCAGCCTCAAGGGGGAGCAGTACTTC.

This sequence joins TRBV2 and TRBJ1-1, with D perhaps matching TRBD1 (5 bases). The V gene's germline CDR1 is SNHLY and CDR2 FYNNEI. The germline V and J ends were trimmed by 6 bases and 3 bases, with 23 bases remaining between them. The CDR3 is 17 amino acids. The chain's CDR3 is CASSDASGRGRDTEAFF. The CDR3 DNA is TGTGCCAGCAGCGATGCCTCCGGGAGGGGACGGGACACTGAAGCTTTCTTT.

J is TRBJ1-4 and V is TRBV5-6; TRBD1 matches at 8 bases. Germline loops: CDR1 SGHDT, CDR2 YYEEEE. V gave up 3 bases and J gave up 6 bases; unmatched junction bases: 7. The CDR3 extends over 15 amino acids. CDR3 region: CASSSKGQVDEKLFF. The DNA of the CDR3 is TGTGCCAGCAGCTCGAAGGGACAGGTTGATGAAAAACTGTTTTTT.

The chain links TRBV30 to TRBJ1-5; D not certain. CDR1 and CDR2 from the germline V gene are GTSNPN and SVGIG (reference sequence). The CDR3 length is 13 residues. Trimming pared 0 bases from V and 2 bases from J, leaving 5 bases between. As DNA, the CDR3 is TGTGCCTGGAGTGTACTGGGCAATCAGCCCCAGCATTTT. This translates into CAWSVLGNQPQHF.

This chain joins TRBV19 and TRBJ1-2; D is uncertain. CDR1 is LNHDA, CDR2 SQIVND, per germline (reference sequence). This CDR3 is 13 amino acids long. Between the trimmed V and J ends, which lost 6 bases and 0 bases, there was a span of 8 bases. CDR3 protein: CASSSRANYGYTF. Written as DNA, the CDR3 is TGTGCCAGTAGCTCACGGGCTAACTATGGCTACACCTTC.

V and J are TRBV24-1 and TRBJ2-1; D is possibly TRBD1 (8 bases). This CDR3 has 13 amino acids. V lost 4 bases, J lost 9 bases, and 12 bases lay in between. Germline assignment: CDR1 KGHDR and CDR2 SFDVKD. The CDR3 DNA follows: TGTGCCACCAGTGAATACAGGGGGGGTGAGCAGTTCTTC. As protein: CATSEYRGGEQFF.